The 27 T cell receptor beta chains below all came from one sample that was sequenced in a study of cytomegalovirus exposure and HLA in healthy donors. With 60 Vbeta and 13 Jbeta primers, the PCR was carried out. The repertoire was sequenced with immunoSEQ multiplex PCR; TCRdb's copy has only in-frame clones and lacks some. There are just over 150,000 clones in the sample; roughly 82% occur only once, and roughly 6.7% lies in the top ten. Sequenced material: PBMCs. All receptors derive from a man aged 50-60 years in good health and CMV-seropositive.

The V gene is TRBV5-4, the J gene TRBJ1-1; D not certain. The CDR3 is 14 residues long. Trimming stripped 4 bases from V and 6 bases from J, with 16 bases between. The germline V gene encodes CDR1 SGHNT and CDR2 YYREEE (reference sequence). The CDR3 region is CASSPAGRPPEAFF. The CDR3 DNA reads TGTGCCAGCAGCCCGGCGGGGAGACCTCCTGAAGCTTTCTTT.

The rearrangement links TRBV14 to TRBJ2-3; D gene ambiguous. This CDR3 region has 14 residues. Germline CDR1 reads SGHDN; CDR2 reads FVKESK. Deletions cut 5 bases from V and 6 bases from J, with 15 bases between. The CDR3 DNA sequence: TGTGCCAGCAGCTTTGGGCGAAAATTGGATACGCAGTATTTT. Residues: CASSFGRKLDTQYF. Looking up the rest from reference TRBV14 and TRBJ2-3 gives the full variable domain: EAGVTQFPSHSVIEKGQTVTLRCDPISGHDNLYWYRRVMGKEIKFLLHFVKESKQDESGMPNNRFLAERTGGTYSTLKVQPAELEDSGVYFCASSFGRKLDTQYFGPGTRLTVL.

V usage is TRBV5-4 and J usage is TRBJ2-5, with 9 nucleotides matching TRBD1. This CDR3 has 15 amino acids. The ends lost 5 bases at V and 3 bases at J; junction bases unmatched: 8. CDR1 and CDR2 (germline): SGHNT, YYREEE (reference sequence). CDR3 sequence reads: CASRQSGTGKETQYF. The CDR3 region has the DNA TGTGCCAGCAGACAGTCCGGGACAGGGAAAGAGACCCAGTACTTC. Full variable domain (remainder filled in from reference TRBV5-4 and TRBJ2-5): ETGVTQSPTHLIKTRGQQVTLRCSSQSGHNTVSWYQQALGQGPQFIFQYYREEENGRGNFPPRFSGLQFPNYSSELNVNALELDDSALYLCASRQSGTGKETQYFGPGTRLLVL.

V usage is TRBV6-5 and J usage is TRBJ2-3, with 8 bases aligning to TRBD2. The CDR3 runs 15 residues. V lost 4 bases, J lost 6 bases, and 9 bases stayed unmatched. CDR1 is MNHEY, CDR2 SVGAGI, per germline. The CDR3 protein is CASSLSGGRSDTQYF. CDR3 nucleotides: TGTGCCAGCAGTTTGAGCGGCGGGAGGAGTGATACGCAGTATTTT.

The chain couples TRBV6-5 to TRBJ2-1; TRBD2 matches 10 bases. The CDR3 spans 14 residues. CDR1 MNHEY and CDR2 SVGAGI come from the germline V gene. J gave up 8 bases and V 6 bases, and 7 bases lay outside the gene matches. In DNA, the CDR3 is TGTGCCAGCAGGCCTAGCGGGAGTTGGTATGAGCAGTTCTTC. Its protein product is CASRPSGSWYEQFF.

The chain carries TRBV6-5 and TRBJ2-7, with 8 bases that match TRBD1. Germline CDR1 and CDR2: MNHEY and SVGAGI. This CDR3 is 14 amino acids long. V dropped 5 bases and J dropped 7; count of bases not matched to a gene: 10. The CDR3 spells CASSPGQGWGEQYV. CDR3 DNA sequence: TGTGCCAGCAGTCCCGGACAGGGCTGGGGGGAGCAGTACGTC.

V usage is TRBV4-1 and J usage is TRBJ1-5; D remains ambiguous. CDR1 and CDR2 (germline): MGHRA, YSYEKL. V lost 3 bases and J lost 7, with 16 bases in between. The CDR3 is 15 residues long. Written as DNA, the CDR3 is TGCGCCAGCAGCCACCAGGACGGAGCGGGACAGCCCCAGCATTTT. As protein: CASSHQDGAGQPQHF.

This clone was counted only a few times. The genes are TRBV11-2 and TRBJ2-1; D not resolved. The CDR3 is made up of 15 amino acids. The germline V gene has CDR1 SGHAT and CDR2 FQNNGV. V gave up 5 bases and J gave up 2 bases, with 13 bases separating them. CDR3 nucleotide sequence: TGTGCCAGCAGCCCCCCATTGCTAGCCTACAATGAGCAGTTCTTC. Translation gives CASSPPLLAYNEQFF.

This chain links TRBV6-4 with TRBJ1-6; D not certain. There are 12 residues in the CDR3. V lost 2 bases, J lost 9 bases, and 5 bases lay in between. Germline V CDR1 and CDR2: MRHNA, SNTAGT. The DNA of the CDR3 is TGTGCCAGCAGTGACGGCACTTCACCCCTCCACTTT. Protein: CASSDGTSPLHF.

V gene TRBV9 combines with J gene TRBJ1-2; 10 bases align to TRBD1. The CDR3 contains 15 residues. Germline lookup yields CDR1 SGDLS and CDR2 YYNGEE. J lost 2 bases, V lost 3 bases, and 4 bases had no gene match. The CDR3 DNA follows: TGTGCCAGCAGCGCCGGGACAGGGGAAAACTATGGCTACACCTTC. It encodes CASSAGTGENYGYTF.

This clone was seen just once. The chain is built from TRBV5-6 and TRBJ1-1; the match to TRBD1 covers 7 bases. Trimming took 0 bases from V and 0 from J; bases not matched to a gene: 5. The CDR3 sequence is 16 residues long. Germline CDR1 reads SGHDT; CDR2 reads YYEEEE. The CDR3 region is CASSLGAGGLNTEAFF. Written as DNA, the CDR3 is TGTGCCAGCAGCTTGGGGGCAGGGGGACTGAACACTGAAGCTTTCTTT.

The chain links TRBV9 to TRBJ2-1; 16 nucleotides line up with TRBD2. The ends lost 4 bases at V and 9 bases at J; junction bases unmatched: 7. This CDR3 is built from 16 residues. Germline V gene lookup returns CDR1 SGDLS and CDR2 YYNGEE. The CDR3 bases are TGTGCCAGCAGCACTGGGACTAGCGGGAGGGCAGGTGAGCAGTTCTTC. Residues: CASSTGTSGRAGEQFF.

This clone was observed once. The rearrangement uses TRBV15 and TRBJ1-3; 10 positions agree with TRBD1. Per the germline V gene, CDR1 is LNHNV and CDR2 is YYDKDF (reference sequence). Trimming took 5 bases from V and 4 from J; bases not matched to a gene: 5. The CDR3 runs to 15 residues. The CDR3 here is CATSADRGQGNTIYF. The CDR3 bases are TGTGCCACCAGCGCTGACAGGGGGCAAGGAAACACCATATATTTT.

The gene calls are TRBV15 and TRBJ1-4; D is ambiguous. Trimming cost V 0 bases and J 7 bases, with 6 bases left between them. Germline V gives CDR1 LNHNV, CDR2 YYDKDF (reference sequence). The CDR3 has 13 residues. CDR3 loop: CATSRDGREKLFF. CDR3 sequence (DNA): TGTGCCACCAGCAGAGATGGCCGTGAAAAACTGTTTTTT.

The chain recombines TRBV5-3 with TRBJ2-3; the D gene is possibly TRBD2 (6 bases). TRBV5-3 falls under the ORF class, with uncertain function. V gave up 0 bases and J gave up 1 base, with 15 bases separating them. The CDR3 spans 17 residues. CDR3 region: CARSLADGSARTDTQYF. In nucleotides, the CDR3 is TGTGCCAGAAGCTTGGCGGACGGGAGTGCGCGCACAGATACGCAGTATTTT.

This clone is a singleton in its sample. The chain couples TRBV9 to TRBJ1-6; D remains ambiguous. CDR3 length equals 19 residues. Germline V gene data show CDR1 as SGDLS and CDR2 as YYNGEE. The V end lost 0 bases, the J end lost 1 base, and 17 bases lay between the germline ends. CDR3 nucleotides: TGTGCCAGCAGCGTAGATGGCGGAGGAGGAGTATCCTATAATTCACCCCTCCACTTT. This sequence encodes CASSVDGGGGVSYNSPLHF.

The chain recombines TRBV27 with TRBJ1-1; TRBD1 matches at 7 bases. Germline V gene sequence: CDR1 MNHEY, CDR2 SMNVEV (reference sequence). Trimming at V came to 4 bases and at J to 5 bases, leaving 16 bases not matched to a gene. The CDR3 runs to 17 residues. In DNA form, the CDR3 reads TGTGCCAGCAGTTCACATACCCCTAGACAGGGAAGTACTGAAGCTTTCTTT. Its translation: CASSSHTPRQGSTEAFF.

The chain employs TRBV28 and TRBJ2-7; the match to TRBD1 covers 9 bases. CDR3 length: 14 residues. V shed 5 bases and J 6 bases; nucleotides not matched to a gene: 8. Germline V gene data show CDR1 as MDHEN and CDR2 as SYDVKM. CDR3 DNA sequence: TGTGCCAGCAGTCTCACAGGGGGCGAATCCGAGCAGTACGTC. Encoded protein: CASSLTGGESEQYV.

This clone was picked up a small number of times. The chain uses TRBV6-5 and TRBJ2-3, with TRBD2 identical over 7 bases. The CDR3 spans 13 residues. Per germline, CDR1 MNHEY and CDR2 SVGAGI. J was trimmed by 10 bases and V by 5 bases; bases with no gene match: 9. The CDR3 DNA is TGTGCCAGCAGTGGGGGACTACCAGGAGCGCAGTATTTT. Its translation: CASSGGLPGAQYF.

J is TRBJ2-1 and V is TRBV19; a possible D gene is TRBD1 (5 bases). There are 15 residues in the CDR3. Germline CDR1 is LNHDA and CDR2 is SQIVND (reference sequence). The V end lost 1 base, the J end lost 6 bases, and 13 bases lay between the germline ends. The CDR3 nucleotides read TGTGCCAGTAGTATAGTCCCCGACACAGGCAATGAGCAGTTCTTC. Protein sequence: CASSIVPDTGNEQFF. The whole variable domain, filled in from reference TRBV19 and TRBJ2-1, reads DGGITQSPKYLFRKEGQNVTLSCEQNLNHDAMYWYRQDPGQGLRLIYYSQIVNDFQKGDIAEGYSVSREKKESFPLTVTSAQKNPTAFYLCASSIVPDTGNEQFFGPGTRLTVL.

The gene calls are TRBV7-8 and TRBJ1-2; possibly TRBD1 for D (5 bases). This CDR3 has 14 amino acids. V was cut by 2 bases and J by 8 bases, with 15 bases left in between. Germline V gives CDR1 SGHVS, CDR2 FQNEAQ. The CDR3 loop is CASSLLRGLGGYTF. As DNA, the CDR3 is TGTGCCAGCAGCTTACTTAGGGGTTTAGGAGGCTACACCTTC.

The chain carries TRBV13 and TRBJ2-5; tentatively, D is TRBD2 (6 bases). This CDR3 is built from 14 residues. With 4 bases removed from V and 4 bases from J, the gap between germline ends came to 13 bases. Germline V gives CDR1 PRHDT, CDR2 FYEKMQ (reference sequence). This chain's CDR3 is CASSSGGQGETQYF. Written as DNA, the CDR3 is TGTGCCAGCAGCTCAGGAGGGCAGGGAGAGACCCAGTACTTC.

The V gene is TRBV7-9, the J gene TRBJ2-5; 9 bases map to TRBD2. The germline V gene encodes CDR1 SEHNR and CDR2 FQNEAQ (reference sequence). This CDR3 is 15 amino acids long. Unmatched junction bases numbered 14, after V lost 6 bases and J lost 9 bases. The CDR3 sequence: CASSPGTSPGVAQYF. CDR3 bases: TGTGCCAGCAGTCCAGGGACTAGCCCGGGGGTGGCCCAGTACTTC.

The chain is built from TRBV5-1 and TRBJ1-6; 10 bases fit TRBD1. The CDR3 spans 15 residues. After removal of 5 bases from V and 8 bases from J, the junction contained 7 bases not matched to a gene. CDR1 SGHRS and CDR2 YFSETQ come from the germline V gene. The CDR3 DNA is TGCGCCAGCAGTCCGGGACAGGGGAGCCATTCACCCCTCCACTTT. This gives the protein CASSPGQGSHSPLHF. Full variable domain (rest looked up from reference TRBV5-1 and TRBJ1-6): KAGVTQTPRYLIKTRGQQVTLSCSPISGHRSVSWYQQTPGQGLQFLFEYFSETQRNKGNFPGRFSGRQFSNSRSEMNVSTLELGDSALYLCASSPGQGSHSPLHFGNGTRLTVT.

The chain combines TRBV27 with TRBJ2-1; D perhaps matches TRBD2 (6 bases). Germline V gives CDR1 MNHEY, CDR2 SMNVEV (reference sequence). There are 16 residues in the CDR3. Trimming removed 6 bases at V and 2 bases at J, with 17 bases between. CDR3 amino acids: CASSYGWRGAYNEQFF. CDR3 in DNA: TGTGCCAGCAGCTATGGTTGGCGGGGCGCCTACAATGAGCAGTTCTTC.

This clone was seen just once. The chain employs TRBV9 and TRBJ1-4, with a weak D call TRBD1 (5 bases). Germline V gene sequence: CDR1 SGDLS, CDR2 YYNGEE. The CDR3 is 14 amino acids. Trimming stripped 3 bases from V and 8 bases from J, with 14 bases between. The CDR3 spells CASSGGGRWEKLFF. DNA of the CDR3: TGTGCCAGCAGCGGGGGGGGACGATGGGAAAAACTGTTTTTT. The full variable domain, in which reference TRBV9 and TRBJ1-4 provide the parts outside the CDR3, is DSGVTQTPKHLITATGQRVTLRCSPRSGDLSVYWYQQSLDQGLQFLIQYYNGEERAKGNILERFSAQQFPDLHSELNLSSLELGDSALYFCASSGGGRWEKLFFGSGTQLSVL.

The V call is TRBV27, the J call TRBJ2-1; 10 bases match TRBD2. CDR1 MNHEY and CDR2 SMNVEV come from the germline V gene (reference sequence). The length of the CDR3 is 16 residues. Trimming took 5 bases from V and 0 from J; bases not matched to a gene: 4. The CDR3 is CASSRASGSSYNEQFF. Written as DNA, the CDR3 is TGTGCCAGCAGTAGGGCTAGCGGGAGCTCCTACAATGAGCAGTTCTTC.